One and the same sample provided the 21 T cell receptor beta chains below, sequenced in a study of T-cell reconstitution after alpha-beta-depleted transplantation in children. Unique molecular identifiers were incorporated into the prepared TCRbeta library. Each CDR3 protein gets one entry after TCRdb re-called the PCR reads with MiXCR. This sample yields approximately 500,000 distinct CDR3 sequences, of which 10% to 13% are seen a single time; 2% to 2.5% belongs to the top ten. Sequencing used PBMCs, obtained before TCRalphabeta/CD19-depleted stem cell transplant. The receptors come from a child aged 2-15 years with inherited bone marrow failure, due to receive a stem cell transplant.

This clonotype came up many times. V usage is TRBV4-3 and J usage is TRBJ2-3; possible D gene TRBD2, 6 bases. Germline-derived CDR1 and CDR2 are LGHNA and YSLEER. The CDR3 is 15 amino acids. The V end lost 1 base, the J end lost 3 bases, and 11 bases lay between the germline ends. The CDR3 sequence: CASSQAPSVTDTQYF. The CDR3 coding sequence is TGCGCCAGCAGCCAAGCCCCTAGCGTGACAGATACGCAGTATTTT.

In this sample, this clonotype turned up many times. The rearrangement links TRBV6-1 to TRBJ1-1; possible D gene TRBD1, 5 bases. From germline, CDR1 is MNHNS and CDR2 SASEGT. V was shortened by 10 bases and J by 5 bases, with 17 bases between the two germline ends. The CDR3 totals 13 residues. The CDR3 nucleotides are TGTGCCACCACCGGGGGAGGAGGGACTGAAGCTTTCTTT. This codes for CATTGGGGTEAFF.

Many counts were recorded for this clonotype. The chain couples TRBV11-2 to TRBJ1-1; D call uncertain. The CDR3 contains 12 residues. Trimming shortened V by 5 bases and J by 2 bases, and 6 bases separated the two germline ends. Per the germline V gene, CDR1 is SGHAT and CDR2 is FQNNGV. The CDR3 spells CASSTQNTEAFF. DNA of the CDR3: TGTGCCAGCAGCACCCAAAACACTGAAGCTTTCTTT.

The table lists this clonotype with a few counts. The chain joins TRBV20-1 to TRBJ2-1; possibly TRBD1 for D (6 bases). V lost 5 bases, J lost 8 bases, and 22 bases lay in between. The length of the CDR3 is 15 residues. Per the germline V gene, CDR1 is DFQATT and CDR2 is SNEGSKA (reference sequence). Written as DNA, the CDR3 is TGCAGTGCTTCCAATCCACAGGGTAGGGATTATGAGCAGTTCTTC. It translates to CSASNPQGRDYEQFF.

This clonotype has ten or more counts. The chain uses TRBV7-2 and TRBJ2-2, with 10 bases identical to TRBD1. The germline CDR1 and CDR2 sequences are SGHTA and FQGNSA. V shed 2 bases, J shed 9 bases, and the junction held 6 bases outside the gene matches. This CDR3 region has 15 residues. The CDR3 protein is CASSLQGQGFWELFF. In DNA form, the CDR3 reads TGTGCCAGCAGCTTACAGGGACAGGGGTTCTGGGAGCTGTTTTTT.

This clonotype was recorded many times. CDR3 in DNA: TGTGCCAGCAGCTTCTTAGATCAGCCCCAGCATTTT. This sequence encodes CASSFLDQPQHF. This chain uses TRBV7-8 with TRBJ1-5; no clear D gene. The CDR3 is made up of 12 amino acids. From germline, CDR1 is SGHVS and CDR2 FQNEAQ. Trimming took off 3 bases at V and 5 bases at J, with 5 bases between the two ends. Using reference TRBV7-8 and TRBJ1-5 for the parts outside the CDR3, the full variable domain is GAGVSQSPRYKVAKRGQDVALRCDPISGHVSLFWYQQALGQGPEFLTYFQNEAQLDKSGLPSDRFFAERPEGSVSTLKIQRTQQEDSAVYLCASSFLDQPQHFGDGTRLSIL.

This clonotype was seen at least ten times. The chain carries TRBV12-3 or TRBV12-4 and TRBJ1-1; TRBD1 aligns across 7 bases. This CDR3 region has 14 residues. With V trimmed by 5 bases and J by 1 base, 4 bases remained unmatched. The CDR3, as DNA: TGTGCCAGCAGTGCACAGGGGACGAACACTGAAGCTTTCTTT. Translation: CASSAQGTNTEAFF.

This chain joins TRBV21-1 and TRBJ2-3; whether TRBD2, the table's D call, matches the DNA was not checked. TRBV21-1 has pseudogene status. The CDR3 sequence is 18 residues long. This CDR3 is CASSPEYVREIGADTQYF. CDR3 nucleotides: TGTGCCAGCAGCCCCGAATACGTGCGGGAGATCGGGGCAGATACGCAGTATTTT.

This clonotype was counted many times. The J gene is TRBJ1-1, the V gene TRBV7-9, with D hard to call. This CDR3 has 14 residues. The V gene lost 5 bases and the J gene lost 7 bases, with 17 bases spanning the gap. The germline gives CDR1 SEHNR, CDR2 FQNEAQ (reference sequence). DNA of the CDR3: TGTGCCAGCAGCCCCTCTCACCTTTCATATGAAGCTTTCTTT. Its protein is CASSPSHLSYEAFF.

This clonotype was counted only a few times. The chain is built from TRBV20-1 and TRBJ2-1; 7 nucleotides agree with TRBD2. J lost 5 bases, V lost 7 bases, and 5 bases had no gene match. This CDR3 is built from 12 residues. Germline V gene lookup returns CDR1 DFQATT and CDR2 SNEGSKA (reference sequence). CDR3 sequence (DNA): TGCAGTGTGGGGGGGGTCCACAATGAGCAGTTCTTC. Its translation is CSVGGVHNEQFF.

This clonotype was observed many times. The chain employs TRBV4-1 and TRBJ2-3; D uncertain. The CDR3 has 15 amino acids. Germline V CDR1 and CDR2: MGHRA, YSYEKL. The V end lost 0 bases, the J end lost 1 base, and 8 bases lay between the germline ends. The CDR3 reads CASSQEGLGTDTQYF. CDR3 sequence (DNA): TGCGCCAGCAGCCAAGAAGGGCTAGGCACAGATACGCAGTATTTT.

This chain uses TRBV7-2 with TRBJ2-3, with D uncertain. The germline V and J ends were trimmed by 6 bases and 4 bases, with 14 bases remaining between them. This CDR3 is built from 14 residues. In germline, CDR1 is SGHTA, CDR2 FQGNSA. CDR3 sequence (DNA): TGTGCCAGCAGTTTCAATCGGCTGTCAGATACGCAGTATTTT. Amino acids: CASSFNRLSDTQYF. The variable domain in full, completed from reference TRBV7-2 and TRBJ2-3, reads GAGVSQSPSNKVTEKGKDVELRCDPISGHTALYWYRQSLGQGLEFLIYFQGNSAPDKSGLPSDRFSAERTGGSVSTLTIQRTQQEDSAVYLCASSFNRLSDTQYFGPGTRLTVL.

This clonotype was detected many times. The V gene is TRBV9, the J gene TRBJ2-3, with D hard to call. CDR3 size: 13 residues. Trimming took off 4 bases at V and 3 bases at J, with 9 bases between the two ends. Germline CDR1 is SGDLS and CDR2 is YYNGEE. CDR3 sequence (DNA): TGTGCCAGCAGCTCCATGGGGACAGATACGCAGTATTTT. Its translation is CASSSMGTDTQYF.

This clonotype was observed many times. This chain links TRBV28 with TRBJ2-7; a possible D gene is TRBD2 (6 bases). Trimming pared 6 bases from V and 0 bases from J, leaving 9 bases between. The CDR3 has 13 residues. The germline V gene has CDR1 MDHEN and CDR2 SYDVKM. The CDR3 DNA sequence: TGTGCCAGCAGAATAGCGGTCTCCTACGAGCAGTACTTC. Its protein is CASRIAVSYEQYF.

CDR3 nucleotides: TGTGCCACCAGCAGCTGGACAGGGGGCTACAATGAGCAGTTCTTC. This sequence encodes CATSSWTGGYNEQFF. The chain couples TRBV15 to TRBJ2-1, with 10 positions matching TRBD1. Looked up from germline, CDR1 is LNHNV and CDR2 is YYDKDF (reference sequence). V lost 3 bases and J lost 3; bases outside the gene matches: 2. CDR3 size: 15 residues. The variable domain in full, with the rest retrieved from reference TRBV15 and TRBJ2-1, is DAMVIQNPRYQVTQFGKPVTLSCSQTLNHNVMYWYQQKSSQAPKLLFHYYDKDFNNEADTPDNFQSRRPNTSFCFLDIRSPGLGDTAMYLCATSSWTGGYNEQFFGPGTRLTVL.

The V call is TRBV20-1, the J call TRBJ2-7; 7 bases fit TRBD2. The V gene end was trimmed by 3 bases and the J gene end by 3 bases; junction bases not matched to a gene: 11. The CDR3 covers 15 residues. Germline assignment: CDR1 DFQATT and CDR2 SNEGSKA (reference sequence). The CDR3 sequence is CSASGLLAGIYEQYF. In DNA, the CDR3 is TGCAGTGCTAGTGGATTATTAGCGGGTATCTACGAGCAGTACTTC.

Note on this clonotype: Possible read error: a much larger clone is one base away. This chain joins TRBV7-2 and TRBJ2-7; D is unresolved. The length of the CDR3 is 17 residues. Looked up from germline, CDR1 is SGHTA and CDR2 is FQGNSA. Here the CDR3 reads CACSLASTRLYTYEQYF. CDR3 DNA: TGTGCCTGCAGCTTAGCCTCCACCAGACTCTATACCTACGAGCAGTACTTC.

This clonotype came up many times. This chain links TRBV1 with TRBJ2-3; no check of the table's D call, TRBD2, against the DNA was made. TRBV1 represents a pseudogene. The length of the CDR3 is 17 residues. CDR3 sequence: CTSSHFRKEDGTDTQYF. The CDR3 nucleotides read TGCACCAGCAGCCATTTTAGAAAGGAGGATGGGACAGATACGCAGTATTTT.

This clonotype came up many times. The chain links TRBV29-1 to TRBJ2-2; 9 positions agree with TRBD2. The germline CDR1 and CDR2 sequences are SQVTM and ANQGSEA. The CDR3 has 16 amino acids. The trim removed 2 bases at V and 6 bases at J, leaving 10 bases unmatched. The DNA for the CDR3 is TGCAGCGTTGAAAACTATAGCGGGAGTGGTCCCGGGGAGCTGTTTTTT. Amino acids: CSVENYSGSGPGELFF.

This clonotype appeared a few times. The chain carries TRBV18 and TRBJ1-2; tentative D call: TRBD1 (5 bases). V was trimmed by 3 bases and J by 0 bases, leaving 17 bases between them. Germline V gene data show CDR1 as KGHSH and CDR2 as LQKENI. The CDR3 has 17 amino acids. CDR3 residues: CASSPAPGVISNYGYTF. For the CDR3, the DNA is TGTGCCAGCTCACCCGCCCCGGGGGTCATATCTAACTATGGCTACACCTTC.

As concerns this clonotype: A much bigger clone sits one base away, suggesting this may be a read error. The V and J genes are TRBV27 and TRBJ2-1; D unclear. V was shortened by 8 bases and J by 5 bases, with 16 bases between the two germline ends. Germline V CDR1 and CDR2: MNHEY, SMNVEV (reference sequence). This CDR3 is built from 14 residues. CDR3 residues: CASRSSERDNEQFF. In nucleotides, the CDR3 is TGTGCCAGCCGTTCTTCAGAACGAGACAATGAGCAGTTCTTC.